These 14 T cell receptor beta chains originate from one sample sequenced in a study of tumor-infiltrating lymphocytes in primary liver carcinoma. Between roughly 17 and 33 mg of unsorted bulk tissue served as the source from which RNA and DNA were co-extracted. Using a constant-region primer together with ProtoScript II reverse transcriptase, TCR beta cDNA was made from around 0.55 ug of total RNA. Construction of TCR beta libraries relied on three successive nested multiplex PCR rounds employing slightly modified ARM-PCR. Primers for the first two PCR rounds were TRBV1-TRBV30 forward primers and a C-beta reverse primer (about 10 cycles per round). TCRdb re-analysed the multiplex PCR reads in MiXCR, keeping a single row per CDR3 protein. The sample holds approximately 110,000 distinct CDR3 sequences, about 68% seen once. Sequenced sample: liver tumor tissue from sampling region 1. The subset here: tumor region T1, superior pole. All receptors derive from a woman aged 55-69 years with primary liver carcinoma and hepatitis B virus infection.

This clonotype was detected only once. The V call is TRBV28, the J call TRBJ2-3; a weak D match, TRBD2 (6 bases). Per germline, CDR1 MDHEN and CDR2 SYDVKM. V lost 6 bases, J lost 6 bases, and 16 bases lay in between. The CDR3 is 14 amino acids. DNA of the CDR3: TGTGCCAGCAGGGGGGGAATAGCGACGGATACGCAGTATTTT. This translates into CASRGGIATDTQYF.

As for this clonotype: The CDR3 does not end in the conserved phenylalanine or tryptophan, so this is likely a read error. The DNA is omitted, as the CDR3 cannot be located on it reliably, and the CDR3 follows TCRdb's listing. This CDR3 reads CASSAGFTQETQYL. The genes are TRBV11-2 and TRBJ2-5. Counting both end residues, the CDR3 totals 14 amino acids. Per the germline V gene, CDR1 is SGHAT and CDR2 is FQNNGV.

This clonotype appeared a single time. A read error may explain this, as a much larger clone is one base away. V and J are TRBV14 and TRBJ2-1; D is ambiguous. The CDR3 covers 13 residues. From germline, CDR1 is SGHDN and CDR2 FVKESK. The CDR3 loop is CDSSQGIGNEQFF. The CDR3 nucleotides read TGTGACAGCAGCCAAGGTATTGGTAATGAGCAGTTCTTC.

This chain connects TRBV4-1 to TRBJ1-5; the D is unclear. The V and J ends lost 4 bases and 4 bases respectively, with 14 bases between them. The CDR3 contains 15 residues. CDR1 MGHRA and CDR2 YSYEKL come from the germline V gene. CDR3 nucleotide sequence: TGCGCCAGCAGCCCAATACACAGACGGAATCAGCCCCAGCATTTT. Its translation is CASSPIHRRNQPQHF.

The sample holds one count of this clonotype. No conserved phenylalanine or tryptophan ends this CDR3, so it is likely a read error. The limits of the CDR3 on the DNA are not certain, so only TCRdb's listed CDR3 is given. The chain uses TRBV11-2 and TRBJ2-7; TRBD1, the D gene given by the table, was not confirmed from the DNA. Including both end residues, the CDR3 is 14 amino acids long. Germline V CDR1 and CDR2: SGHAT, FQNNGV. CDR3 sequence reads: CASSLDPGPNELYL.

CDR3 residues: CAGGQDYNSPLHF. CDR3 bases: TGTGCCGGCGGACAGGACTATAATTCACCCCTCCACTTT. The V and J genes are TRBV2 and TRBJ1-6; 7 nucleotides agree with TRBD1. J gave up 3 bases and V 11 bases, and 4 bases lay outside the gene matches. This CDR3 spans 13 amino acids. Germline lookup yields CDR1 SNHLY and CDR2 FYNNEI.

The table lists this clonotype with a few counts. The rearrangement links TRBV5-1 to TRBJ2-5, with D maybe TRBD2 (6 bases). The germline V and J ends were trimmed by 2 bases and 5 bases, with 16 bases remaining between them. Germline V gene data show CDR1 as SGHRS and CDR2 as YFSETQ. This CDR3 has 15 residues. The CDR3 sequence: CASSLALADVETQYF. CDR3 coding DNA: TGCGCCAGCAGCTTAGCACTAGCTGACGTCGAGACCCAGTACTTC.

Comments on this clonotype: One base away lies a much larger clone, so this may be a sequencing read error. The chain employs TRBV6-1 and TRBJ2-2, with D perhaps TRBD1 or TRBD2 (5 bases each). This CDR3 contains 12 residues. Germline CDR1 reads MNHNS; CDR2 reads SASEGT. This chain's CDR3 is CASSWGTGELYF. CDR3 in DNA: TGTGCCAGCAGTTGGGGCACCGGGGAGCTGTATTTT.

This clonotype was seen ten or more times. The rearrangement uses TRBV10-2 and TRBJ2-1; D is uncertain. CDR1 is WSHSY, CDR2 SAAADI, per germline. V was cut by 1 base and J by 1 base, with 5 bases left in between. This CDR3 contains 14 residues. CDR3 bases: TGCGCCAGCAGTGAGTTGACTTCCTACAATGAGCAGTTCTTC. This sequence encodes CASSELTSYNEQFF.

In regard to this clonotype: The final CDR3 position lacks the conserved phenylalanine or tryptophan, pointing to a likely read error. The chain employs TRBV6-1 and TRBJ2-1; 11 bases are shared with TRBD1. The CDR3 contains 17 residues. Germline CDR1 is MNHNS and CDR2 is SASEGT. V shed 8 bases, J shed 6 bases, and the junction held 15 bases outside the gene matches. The CDR3 here is CASGVFGGTGGFNEQFS. The CDR3 DNA reads TGTGCCAGCGGTGTTTTCGGAGGGACAGGGGGATTCAATGAGCAGTTCTCC.

This clonotype showed up just a few times. Being one base from a much bigger clone, this may be a read error. This chain joins TRBV6-1 and TRBJ2-3, with D perhaps TRBD2 (5 bases). Germline V gene sequence: CDR1 MNHNS, CDR2 SASEGT. The ends were cut back, 7 bases at V and 2 bases at J, with 25 bases in the middle. This CDR3 region has 18 residues. CDR3 loop: CASIPLSVRRVLTDTQYF. CDR3 bases: TGTGCCAGCATTCCGCTATCCGTTCGGCGGGTTCTCACAGATACGCAGTATTTT.

This clonotype has just a few counts. With a much larger clone just one base away, this may be a read error. The rearrangement joins TRBV29-1 to TRBJ2-5; no firm D call. CDR3 length equals 12 residues. CDR1 and CDR2 (germline): SQVTM, ANQGSEA. CDR3 sequence (DNA): TGCGGCGTTGCTTTGTTCCAAGAGACCCAGTACTTC. As protein: CGVALFQETQYF. Full variable domain (remainder filled in from reference TRBV29-1 and TRBJ2-5): SAVISQKPSRDICQRGTSLTIQCQVDSQVTMMFWYRQQPGQSLTLIATANQGSEATYESGFVIDKFPISRPNLTFSTLTVSNMSPEDSSIYLCGVALFQETQYFGPGTRLLVL.

Comment on this clonotype: The junction departs from germline at one end; a sequencing error may be responsible. The chain links TRBV11-2 to TRBJ2-1; TRBD2 is a possible D gene (6 bases). CDR1 is SGHAT and CDR2 is FQNNGV in the germline V gene. There are 13 residues in the CDR3. In nucleotides, the CDR3 is TGTGCCAGCGGCTTCGCTAGGGGCGGGGAGCAATTCTTC. Amino acid sequence: CASGFARGGEQFF. Supplemented by reference TRBV11-2 and TRBJ2-1, the full variable domain reads EAGVAQSPRYKIIEKRQSVAFWCNPISGHATLYWYQQILGQGPKLLIQFQNNGVVDDSQLPKDRFSAERLKGVDSTLKIQPAKLEDSAVYLCASGFARGGEQFFGPGTRLTVL.

This chain links TRBV11-3 with TRBJ2-7, with D possibly being TRBD2 (6 bases). Trimming shortened V by 7 bases and J by 3 bases, and 16 bases separated the two germline ends. The CDR3 sequence is 14 residues long. Per the germline V gene, CDR1 is SGHNT and CDR2 is YENEEA. In DNA form, the CDR3 reads TGTGCCAGCAACTTGCGGGATGGGAGCTACGAGCAGTACTTC. Translation: CASNLRDGSYEQYF.